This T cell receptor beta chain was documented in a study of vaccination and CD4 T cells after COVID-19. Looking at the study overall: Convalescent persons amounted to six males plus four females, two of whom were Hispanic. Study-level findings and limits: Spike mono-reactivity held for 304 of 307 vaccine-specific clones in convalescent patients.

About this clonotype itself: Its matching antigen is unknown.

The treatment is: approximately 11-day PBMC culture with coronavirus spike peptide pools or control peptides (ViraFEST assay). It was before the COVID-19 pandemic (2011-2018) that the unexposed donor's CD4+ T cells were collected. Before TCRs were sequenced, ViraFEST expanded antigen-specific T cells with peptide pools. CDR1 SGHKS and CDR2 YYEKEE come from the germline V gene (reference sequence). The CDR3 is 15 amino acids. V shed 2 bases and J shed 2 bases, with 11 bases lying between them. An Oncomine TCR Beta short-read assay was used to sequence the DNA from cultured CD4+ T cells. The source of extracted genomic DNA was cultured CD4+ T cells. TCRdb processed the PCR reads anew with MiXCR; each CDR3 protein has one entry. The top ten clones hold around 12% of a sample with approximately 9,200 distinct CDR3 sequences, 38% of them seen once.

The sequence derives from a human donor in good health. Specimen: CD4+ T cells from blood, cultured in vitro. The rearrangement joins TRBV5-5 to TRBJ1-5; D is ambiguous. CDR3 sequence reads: CASSFLSGGNQPQHF. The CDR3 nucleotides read TGTGCCAGCAGCTTCTTATCCGGTGGCAATCAGCCCCAGCATTTT.